This passage covers 17 T cell receptor beta chains from one sample sequenced in a study of cytomegalovirus exposure and HLA in healthy donors. PCR employed 60 Vbeta and 13 Jbeta primers. Generated by immunoSEQ multiplex PCR, the TCRdb table keeps only in-frame clones and is missing some. The repertoire holds more than 75,000 clones, with about 87% as singletons. The sequencing input was PBMCs. The receptor source for this set is a young man in good health and CMV-seronegative.

This clone was found once. CDR3 residues: CAISRDGVSSGNTIYF. In DNA, the CDR3 is TGTGCCATCAGCAGAGACGGGGTTTCGTCTGGAAACACCATATATTTT. The rearrangement links TRBV10-3 to TRBJ1-3; D is uncertain. Germline values: CDR1 ENHRY, CDR2 SYGVKD. This CDR3 comprises 16 residues. V lost 6 bases to trimming and J lost 1 base, with 16 bases between them.

V usage is TRBV5-4 and J usage is TRBJ2-5; D is unresolved. The DNA end is a closer match to TRBJ2-7, so the J assignment may be wrong. Germline CDR1 and CDR2: SGHNT and YYREEE (reference sequence). The CDR3 runs 11 residues. CDR3 residues: CASSLENEQYF. The DNA for the CDR3 is TGTGCCAGCAGCTTAGAGAACGAGCAGTACTTC.

V usage is TRBV5-4 and J usage is TRBJ1-1; 8 bases line up with TRBD1. The CDR3 length is 16 residues. The ends lost 0 bases at V and 7 bases at J; junction bases unmatched: 11. The germline gives CDR1 SGHNT, CDR2 YYREEE (reference sequence). This CDR3 reads CASSLAHGTGSHEAFF. The CDR3 DNA reads as TGTGCCAGCAGCTTGGCGCACGGGACAGGATCGCATGAAGCTTTCTTT.

The chain is built from TRBV28 and TRBJ1-5; possibly TRBD1 for D (5 bases). V was clipped by 3 bases and J by 4 bases, with 10 bases between them. Germline loops: CDR1 MDHEN, CDR2 SYDVKM. CDR3 length: 14 amino acids. The CDR3 loop is CASSLGGANQPQHF. Here the CDR3 DNA reads TGTGCCAGCAGTTTGGGCGGGGCAAATCAGCCCCAGCATTTT.

This clone was seen a single time. This chain uses TRBV11-3 with TRBJ2-1, with TRBD2 identical over 7 bases. Trimming took 5 bases from V and 2 from J; bases not matched to a gene: 9. CDR1 is SGHNT, CDR2 YENEEA, per germline. CDR3 length: 16 amino acids. CDR3 protein: CASSPQTGTTYNEQFF. For the CDR3, the DNA is TGTGCCAGCAGCCCCCAGACCGGGACTACCTACAATGAGCAGTTCTTC.

V is TRBV11-2 and J is TRBJ2-7; TRBD2 matches 13 bases. Germline loops: CDR1 SGHAT, CDR2 FQNNGV. This CDR3 is built from 18 residues. V gave up 3 bases and J gave up 4 bases; unmatched junction bases: 12. The CDR3 DNA reads TGTGCCAGCAGCTTTCCAGGACTAGCGGGAGAATCGGGTTACGAGCAGTACTTC. This encodes CASSFPGLAGESGYEQYF.

In nucleotides, the CDR3 is TGTGCCATCAGTGCGACAGGGGGCTCGGGAGAGACCCAGTACTTC. Translating gives CAISATGGSGETQYF. This rearrangement joins TRBV10-3 to TRBJ2-5; 10 bases agree with TRBD1. The CDR3 runs to 15 residues. V dropped 4 bases and J dropped 4; count of bases not matched to a gene: 6. Germline V lookup: CDR1 ENHRY, CDR2 SYGVKD.

This clone has a single count. The gene calls are TRBV28 and TRBJ1-5; the match to TRBD1 covers 8 bases. CDR1 is MDHEN, CDR2 SYDVKM, per germline. V dropped 9 bases and J dropped 3; count of bases not matched to a gene: 4. CDR3 length equals 13 residues. The CDR3 reads CASKTGVNQPQHF. CDR3 DNA sequence: TGTGCCAGTAAGACAGGGGTCAATCAGCCCCAGCATTTT.

The V call is TRBV27, the J call TRBJ2-1, with 7 bases identical to TRBD2. The junction had 12 bases not matched to a gene; V was cut back by 3 bases and J by 10 bases. CDR1 and CDR2 from the germline V gene are MNHEY and SMNVEV (reference sequence). CDR3 length: 15 amino acids. The CDR3 sequence: CASSFYWRESREQFF. The CDR3 DNA follows: TGTGCCAGCAGTTTCTACTGGCGGGAGTCCCGGGAGCAGTTCTTC.

The V and J genes are TRBV6-4 and TRBJ1-1; 8 bases line up with TRBD1. V shed 5 bases and J 1 base; nucleotides not matched to a gene: 6. This CDR3 has 15 residues. Germline lookup yields CDR1 MRHNA and CDR2 SNTAGT. Written as DNA, the CDR3 is TGTGCCAGCAGTCCGACCGGACAGGGGAACACTGAAGCTTTCTTT. Its protein product is CASSPTGQGNTEAFF.

The rearrangement links TRBV7-6 to TRBJ2-1; 9 nucleotides align to TRBD1. The V gene's germline CDR1 is SGHVS and CDR2 FNYEAQ. The trim removed 4 bases at V and 4 bases at J, leaving 17 bases unmatched. The CDR3 has 19 residues. The CDR3 DNA reads as TGTGCCAGCAGCTCGACAGGGGGTAGGAGGGAGGAGAGGTACAATGAGCAGTTCTTC. Translated, it gives CASSSTGGRREERYNEQFF.

This chain uses TRBV18 with TRBJ1-2; 12 bases align to TRBD1. The CDR3 is 17 residues long. Trimming removed 6 bases from V and 3 bases from J; junction bases left unmatched: 11. CDR1 and CDR2 (germline): KGHSH, LQKENI. CDR3 in amino acids: CASSRRDRGREDYGYTF. The CDR3 region has the DNA TGTGCCAGCTCTCGCCGGGACAGGGGGCGCGAAGACTATGGCTACACCTTC.

J is TRBJ2-1 and V is TRBV6-6; TRBD1 agrees at 10 bases. There are 15 residues in the CDR3. CDR1 is MNHNY, CDR2 SVGAGI, per germline (reference sequence). V lost 5 bases to trimming and J lost 9 bases; unmatched junction nucleotides: 10. The CDR3 sequence: CASSGTGEKYAEQFF. The CDR3 DNA follows: TGTGCCAGCAGTGGGACAGGGGAGAAATACGCTGAGCAGTTCTTC.

The chain combines TRBV7-2 with TRBJ2-1, with TRBD2 matching over 10 bases. Germline lookup yields CDR1 SGHTA and CDR2 FQGNSA. The trim removed 0 bases at V and 6 bases at J, leaving 5 bases unmatched. The CDR3 is 16 amino acids. DNA of the CDR3: TGTGCCAGCAGCTTAGCCGGGACTAGCGTCCCCAATGAGCAGTTCTTC. This codes for CASSLAGTSVPNEQFF.

V gene TRBV7-9 combines with J gene TRBJ1-1, with 7 bases lining up with TRBD1. The CDR3 is made up of 17 amino acids. Unmatched junction bases numbered 15, after V lost 3 bases and J lost 5 bases. From germline, CDR1 is SEHNR and CDR2 FQNEAQ (reference sequence). The CDR3 loop reads CASSFPKTGTRSTEAFF. The DNA for the CDR3 is TGTGCCAGCAGCTTCCCCAAGACAGGGACGAGGTCTACTGAAGCTTTCTTT.

This chain uses TRBV4-1 with TRBJ2-5; 8 nucleotides align to TRBD2. The germline CDR1 and CDR2 sequences are MGHRA and YSYEKL. There are 15 residues in the CDR3. V lost 4 bases, J lost 0 bases, and 4 bases stayed unmatched. The DNA for the CDR3 is TGCGCCAGCAGCCGCCGGGAGGGTTACCAAGAGACCCAGTACTTC. It yields the protein CASSRREGYQETQYF.

This clone turned up a few times. V is TRBV5-1 and J is TRBJ2-3, with TRBD2 matching 8 bases. Germline CDR1 reads SGHRS; CDR2 reads YFSETQ. This CDR3 is 17 amino acids long. The V segment lost 4 bases and the J segment 1 base; nucleotides outside the gene matches: 11. The CDR3 loop reads CASSVEKVTSGTDTQYF. CDR3 in DNA: TGCGCCAGCAGCGTTGAGAAGGTGACTAGCGGCACAGATACGCAGTATTTT. The full variable domain, in which reference TRBV5-1 and TRBJ2-3 provide the parts outside the CDR3, is KAGVTQTPRYLIKTRGQQVTLSCSPISGHRSVSWYQQTPGQGLQFLFEYFSETQRNKGNFPGRFSGRQFSNSRSEMNVSTLELGDSALYLCASSVEKVTSGTDTQYFGPGTRLTVL.